Described below is a single TCR beta chain sequence and its context. Its antigen is currently unknown. Using immunoSEQ multiplex PCR, the repertoire was profiled, and TCRdb retains in-frame clones only, with some absent. The sample records roughly 80,000 clones, more than 80% being singletons. This specimen comes from a study of OX40 agonist ivuxolimab in advanced cancers. Whole-study results and caveats: Averaged across samples, CD8+ T cells carried more expanded clones than CD4+ did.

This CDR3 comprises 14 residues. Germline V gives CDR1 MNHEY, CDR2 SMNVEV (reference sequence). Between the trimmed V and J ends, which lost 4 bases and 7 bases, there was a span of 16 bases. The V and J genes are TRBV27 and TRBJ1-2, with D perhaps TRBD1 (5 bases). Sequenced here: CD4+ or CD8+ T cells sorted from blood, sampled in a trial of the OX40 agonist ivuxolimab. This sequence was found in an adult with an advanced solid tumor such as melanoma, head and neck, liver or kidney cancer. This chain's CDR3 is CASSSRQYQVGYTF. The CDR3 region has the DNA TGTGCCAGCAGTTCAAGACAGTATCAGGTTGGCTACACCTTC.